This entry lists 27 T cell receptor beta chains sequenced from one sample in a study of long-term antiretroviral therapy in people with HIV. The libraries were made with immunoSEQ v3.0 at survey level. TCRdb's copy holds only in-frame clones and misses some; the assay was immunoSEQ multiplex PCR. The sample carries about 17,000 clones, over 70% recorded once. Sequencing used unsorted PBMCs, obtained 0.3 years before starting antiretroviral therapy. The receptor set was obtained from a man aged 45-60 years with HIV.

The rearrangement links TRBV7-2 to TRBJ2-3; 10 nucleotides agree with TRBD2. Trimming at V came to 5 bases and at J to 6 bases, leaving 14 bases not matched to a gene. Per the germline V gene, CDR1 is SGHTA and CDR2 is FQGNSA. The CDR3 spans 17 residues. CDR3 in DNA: TGTGCCAGCAGCACTCTACTAGCGGGGAGATCGCTGGATACGCAGTATTTT. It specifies CASSTLLAGRSLDTQYF.

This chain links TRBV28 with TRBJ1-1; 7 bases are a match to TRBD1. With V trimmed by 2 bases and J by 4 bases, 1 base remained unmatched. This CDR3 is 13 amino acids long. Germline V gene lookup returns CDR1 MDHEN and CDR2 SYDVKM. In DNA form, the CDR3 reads TGTGCCAGCAGTTTAAGGGGGCGCACTGAAGCTTTCTTT. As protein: CASSLRGRTEAFF.

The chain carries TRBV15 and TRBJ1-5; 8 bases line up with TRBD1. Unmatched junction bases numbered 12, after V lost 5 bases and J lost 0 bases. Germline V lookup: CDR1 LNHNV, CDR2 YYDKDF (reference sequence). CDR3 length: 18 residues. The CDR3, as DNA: TGTGCCACCAGCTATGGGCAGGGGGCAGGGTATAGCAATCAGCCCCAGCATTTT. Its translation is CATSYGQGAGYSNQPQHF.

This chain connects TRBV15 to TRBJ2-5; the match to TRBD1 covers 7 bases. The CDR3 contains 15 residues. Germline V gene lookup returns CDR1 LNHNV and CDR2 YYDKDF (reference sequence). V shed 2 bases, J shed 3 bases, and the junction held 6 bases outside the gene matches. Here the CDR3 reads CATSRFRTGEETQYF. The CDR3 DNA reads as TGTGCCACCAGCAGATTTCGAACAGGGGAAGAGACCCAGTACTTC.

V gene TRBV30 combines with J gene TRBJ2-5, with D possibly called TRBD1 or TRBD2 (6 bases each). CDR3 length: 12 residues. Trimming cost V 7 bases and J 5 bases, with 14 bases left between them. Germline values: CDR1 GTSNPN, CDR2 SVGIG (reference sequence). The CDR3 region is CASEGGFETQYF. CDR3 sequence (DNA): TGTGCCTCCGAGGGGGGTTTCGAGACCCAGTACTTC.

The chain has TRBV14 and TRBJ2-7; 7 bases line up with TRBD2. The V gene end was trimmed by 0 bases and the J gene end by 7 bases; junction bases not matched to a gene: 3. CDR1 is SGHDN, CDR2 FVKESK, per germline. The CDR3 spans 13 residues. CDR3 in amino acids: CASSQEGRGEQYF. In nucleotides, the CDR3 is TGTGCCAGCAGCCAAGAGGGGCGGGGGGAGCAGTACTTC.

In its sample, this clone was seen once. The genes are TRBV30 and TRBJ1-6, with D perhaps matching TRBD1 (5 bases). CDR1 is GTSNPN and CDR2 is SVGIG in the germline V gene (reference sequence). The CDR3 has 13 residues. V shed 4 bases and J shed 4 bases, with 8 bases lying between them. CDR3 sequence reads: CAWKGQYNSPLHF. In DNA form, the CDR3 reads TGTGCCTGGAAGGGGCAGTATAATTCACCCCTCCACTTT.

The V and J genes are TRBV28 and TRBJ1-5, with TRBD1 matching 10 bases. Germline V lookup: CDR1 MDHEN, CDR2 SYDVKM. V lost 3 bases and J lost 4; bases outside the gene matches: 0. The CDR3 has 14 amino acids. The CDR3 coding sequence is TGTGCCAGCAGTTTGGACAGGGGGAATCAGCCCCAGCATTTT. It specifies CASSLDRGNQPQHF.

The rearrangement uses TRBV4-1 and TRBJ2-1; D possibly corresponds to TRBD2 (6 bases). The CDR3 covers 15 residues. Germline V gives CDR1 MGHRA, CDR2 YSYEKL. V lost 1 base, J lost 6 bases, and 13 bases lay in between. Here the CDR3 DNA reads TGCGCCAGCAGCCAAGGCCCCGGGACTCGCAATGAGCAGTTCTTC. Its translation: CASSQGPGTRNEQFF.

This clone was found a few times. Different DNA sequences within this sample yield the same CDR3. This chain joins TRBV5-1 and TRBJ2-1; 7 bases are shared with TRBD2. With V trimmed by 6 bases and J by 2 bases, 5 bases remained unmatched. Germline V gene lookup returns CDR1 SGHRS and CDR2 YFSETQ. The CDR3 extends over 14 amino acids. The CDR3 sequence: CASTSGGPYNEQFF. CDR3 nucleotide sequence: TGCGCCAGCACCTCGGGAGGACCCTACAATGAGCAGTTCTTC.

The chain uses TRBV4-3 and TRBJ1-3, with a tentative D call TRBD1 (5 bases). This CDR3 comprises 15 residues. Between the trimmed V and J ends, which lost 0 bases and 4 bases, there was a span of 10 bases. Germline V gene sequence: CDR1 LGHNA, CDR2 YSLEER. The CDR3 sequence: CASSQDPTDGNTIYF. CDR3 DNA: TGCGCCAGCAGCCAAGATCCGACAGACGGAAACACCATATATTTT.

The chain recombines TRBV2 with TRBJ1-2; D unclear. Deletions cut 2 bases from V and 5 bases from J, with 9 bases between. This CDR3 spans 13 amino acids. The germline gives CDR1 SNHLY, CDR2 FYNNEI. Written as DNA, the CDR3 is TGTGCCAGCAGTGAATTGGGAAAGTATGGCTACACCTTC. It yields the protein CASSELGKYGYTF.

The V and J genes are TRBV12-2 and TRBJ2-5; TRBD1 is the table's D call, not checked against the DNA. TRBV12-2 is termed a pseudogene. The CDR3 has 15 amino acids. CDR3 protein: CASRSRGQKQETQYF. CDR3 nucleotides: TGTGCAAGTCGTTCCCGGGGACAAAAGCAAGAGACCCAGTACTTC.

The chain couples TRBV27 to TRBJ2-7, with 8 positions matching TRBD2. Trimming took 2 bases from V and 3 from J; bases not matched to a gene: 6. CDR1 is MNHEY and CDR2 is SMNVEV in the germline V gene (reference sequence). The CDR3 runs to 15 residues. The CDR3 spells CASSLGRGGLYEQYF. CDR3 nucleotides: TGTGCCAGCAGTTTAGGTCGGGGGGGCCTCTACGAGCAGTACTTC.

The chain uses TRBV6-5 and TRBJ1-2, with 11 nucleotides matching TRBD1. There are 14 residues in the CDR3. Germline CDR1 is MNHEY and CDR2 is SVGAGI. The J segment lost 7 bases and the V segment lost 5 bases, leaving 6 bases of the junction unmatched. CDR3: CASSPGQGVGGYTF. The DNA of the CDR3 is TGTGCCAGCAGTCCGGGACAGGGGGTCGGTGGCTACACCTTC.

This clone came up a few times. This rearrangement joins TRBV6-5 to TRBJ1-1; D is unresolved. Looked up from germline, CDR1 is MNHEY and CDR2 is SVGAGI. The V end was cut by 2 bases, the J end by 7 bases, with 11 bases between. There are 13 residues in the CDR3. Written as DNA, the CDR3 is TGTGCCAGCAGTTACGAGGTCGAGGGTGAAGCTTTCTTT. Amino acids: CASSYEVEGEAFF.

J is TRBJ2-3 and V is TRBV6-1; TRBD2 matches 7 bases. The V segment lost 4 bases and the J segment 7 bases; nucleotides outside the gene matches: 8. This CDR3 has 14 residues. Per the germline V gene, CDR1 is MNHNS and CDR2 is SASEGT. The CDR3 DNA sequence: TGTGCCAGCAGTGGGGTTGGCGGGGGACATACGCAGTATTTT. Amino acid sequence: CASSGVGGGHTQYF.

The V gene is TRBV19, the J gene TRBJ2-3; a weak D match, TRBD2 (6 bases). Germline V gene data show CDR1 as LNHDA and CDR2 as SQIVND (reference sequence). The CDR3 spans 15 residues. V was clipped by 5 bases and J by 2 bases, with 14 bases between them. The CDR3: CASSSGTPFTDTQYF. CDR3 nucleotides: TGTGCCAGTAGTTCCGGGACTCCTTTCACAGATACGCAGTATTTT.

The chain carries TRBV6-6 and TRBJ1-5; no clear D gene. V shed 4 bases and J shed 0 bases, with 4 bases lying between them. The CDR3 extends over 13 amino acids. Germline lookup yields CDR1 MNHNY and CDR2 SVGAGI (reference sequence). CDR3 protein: CASSFNSNQPQHF. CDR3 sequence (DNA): TGTGCCAGCAGTTTTAATAGCAATCAGCCCCAGCATTTT.

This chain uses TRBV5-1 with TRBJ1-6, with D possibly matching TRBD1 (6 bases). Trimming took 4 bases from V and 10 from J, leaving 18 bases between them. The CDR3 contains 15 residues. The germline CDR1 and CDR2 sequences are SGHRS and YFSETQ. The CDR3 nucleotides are TGCGCCAGCAGCCTCCGGGACACCCATGGGTCACCCCTCCACTTT. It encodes CASSLRDTHGSPLHF. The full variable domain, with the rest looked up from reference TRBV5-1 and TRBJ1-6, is KAGVTQTPRYLIKTRGQQVTLSCSPISGHRSVSWYQQTPGQGLQFLFEYFSETQRNKGNFPGRFSGRQFSNSRSEMNVSTLELGDSALYLCASSLRDTHGSPLHFGNGTRLTVT.

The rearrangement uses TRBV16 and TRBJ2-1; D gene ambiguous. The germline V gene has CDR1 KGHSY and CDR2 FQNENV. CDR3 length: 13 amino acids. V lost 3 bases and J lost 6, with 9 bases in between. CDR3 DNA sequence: TGTGCCAGCAGCCAGGGTTTGACCAATGAGCAGTTCTTC. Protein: CASSQGLTNEQFF.

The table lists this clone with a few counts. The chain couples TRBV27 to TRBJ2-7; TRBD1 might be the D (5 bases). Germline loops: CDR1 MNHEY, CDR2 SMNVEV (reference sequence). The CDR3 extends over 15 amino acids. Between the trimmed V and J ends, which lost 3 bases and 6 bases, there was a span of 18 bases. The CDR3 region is CASSFSKTVSREQYF. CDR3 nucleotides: TGTGCCAGCAGTTTTTCCAAGACAGTCAGCCGCGAGCAGTACTTC.

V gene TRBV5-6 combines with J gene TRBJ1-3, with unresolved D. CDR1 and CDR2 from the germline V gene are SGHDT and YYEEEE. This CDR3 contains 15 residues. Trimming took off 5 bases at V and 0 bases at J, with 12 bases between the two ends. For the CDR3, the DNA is TGTGCCAGCAGTTTCAGAGATAGCTCTGGAAACACCATATATTTT. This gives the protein CASSFRDSSGNTIYF.

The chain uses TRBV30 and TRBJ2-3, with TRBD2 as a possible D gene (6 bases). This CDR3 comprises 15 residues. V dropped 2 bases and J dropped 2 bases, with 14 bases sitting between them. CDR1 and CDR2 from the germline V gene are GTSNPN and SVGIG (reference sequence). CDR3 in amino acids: CAWSSDSGFTDTQYF. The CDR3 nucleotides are TGTGCCTGGAGTAGTGATAGCGGATTCACAGATACGCAGTATTTT.

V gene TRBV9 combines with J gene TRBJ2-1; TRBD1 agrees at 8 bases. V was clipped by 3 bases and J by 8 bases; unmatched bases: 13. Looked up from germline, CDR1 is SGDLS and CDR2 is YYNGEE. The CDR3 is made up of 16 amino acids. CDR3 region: CASSAGTGQAGDEQFF. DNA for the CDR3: TGTGCCAGCAGCGCGGGGACAGGACAAGCCGGGGATGAGCAGTTCTTC.

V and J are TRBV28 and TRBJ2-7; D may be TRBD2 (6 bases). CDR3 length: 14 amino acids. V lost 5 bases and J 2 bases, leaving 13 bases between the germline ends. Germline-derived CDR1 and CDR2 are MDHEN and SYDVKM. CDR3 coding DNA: TGTGCCAGCAGTCCCGGAGGGGCTACCTACGAGCAGTACTTC. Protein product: CASSPGGATYEQYF.

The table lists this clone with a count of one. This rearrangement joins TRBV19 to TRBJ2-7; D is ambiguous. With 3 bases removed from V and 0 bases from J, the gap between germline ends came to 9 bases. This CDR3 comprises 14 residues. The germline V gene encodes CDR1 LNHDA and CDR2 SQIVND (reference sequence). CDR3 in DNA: TGTGCCAGTAGTATGTCCAGGAACTCCTACGAGCAGTACTTC. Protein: CASSMSRNSYEQYF.